A selection of T cell receptor beta chains follows, all from one sample in a study of blood T cell repertoires in COVID-19. Repertoires were generated with immunoSEQ multiplex PCR, while TCRdb's copy carries only in-frame clones and drops some. This table holds around 11,000 clones, approximately 88% found once. Sequenced input: peripheral blood. The receptors originated from a human donor in a cohort sampled during active COVID-19. The CDR3 runs from the conserved cysteine through the conserved F or W. The D gene is left open where the match is weak. A clone size is listed for some rows: how often the clone was seen (once, few, many), or a class if it is expanded.

d_call: .
cdr3_length: 17
clone_size: .
j_call: TRBJ2-5
v_call: TRBV4-1
cdr3_aa: CASSQDPPGTKQETQYF
cdr3_nt: TGCGCCAGCAGCCAAGACCCGCCGGGGACAAAGCAAGAGACCCAGTACTTC

d_call: TRBD1
cdr3_length: 15
clone_size: .
j_call: TRBJ1-1
v_call: TRBV10-3
cdr3_aa: CAITPTGGRDTEAFF
cdr3_nt: TGTGCCATCACCCCGACAGGGGGTCGGGACACTGAAGCTTTCTTT

d_call: .
cdr3_length: 14
clone_size: once
j_call: TRBJ2-7
v_call: TRBV5-6
cdr3_aa: CASSLRQGSYEQYF
cdr3_nt: TGTGCCAGCAGCTTGAGGCAGGGGTCCTACGAGCAGTACTTC

d_call: TRBD2
cdr3_length: 19
clone_size: .
j_call: TRBJ2-5
v_call: TRBV18
cdr3_aa: CASSPPGTRVQDPQGGQYF
cdr3_nt: TGTGCCAGCTCACCACCGGGGACTAGGGTACAGGACCCCCAAGGAGGCCAGTACTTC

d_call: .
cdr3_length: 12
clone_size: .
j_call: TRBJ2-7
v_call: TRBV19
cdr3_aa: CASSMTGNEQYF
cdr3_nt: TGTGCCAGTAGTATGACAGGCAACGAGCAGTACTTC

d_call: TRBD1
cdr3_length: 17
clone_size: .
j_call: TRBJ1-2
v_call: TRBV28
cdr3_aa: CASILGAGGAGENGYTF
cdr3_nt: TGTGCCAGCATCCTTGGGGCAGGGGGCGCCGGGGAAAATGGCTACACCTTC

d_call: .
cdr3_length: 15
clone_size: .
j_call: TRBJ1-3
v_call: TRBV19
cdr3_aa: CASSMRGGSGNTIYF
cdr3_nt: TGTGCCAGTAGTATGAGGGGGGGCTCTGGAAACACCATATATTTT

d_call: .
cdr3_length: 12
clone_size: .
j_call: TRBJ2-2
v_call: TRBV7-2
cdr3_aa: CASGGRAGELFF
cdr3_nt: TGTGCCAGTGGGGGCCGGGCCGGGGAGCTGTTTTTT

d_call: .
cdr3_length: 16
clone_size: .
j_call: TRBJ1-5
v_call: TRBV7-2
cdr3_aa: CASSLNVLNPNQPQHF
cdr3_nt: TGTGCCAGCAGCTTAAACGTTCTAAACCCCAATCAGCCCCAGCATTTT

d_call: TRBD1
cdr3_length: 17
clone_size: .
j_call: TRBJ1-6
v_call: TRBV28
cdr3_aa: CASSRVSPDRGNSPLHF
cdr3_nt: TGTGCCAGCAGCCGAGTGTCCCCTGACAGGGGGAATTCACCCCTCCACTTT

d_call: .
cdr3_length: 15
clone_size: .
j_call: TRBJ1-2
v_call: TRBV6-2/TRBV6-3
cdr3_aa: CASSKDASGLRGYTF
cdr3_nt: TGTGCCAGCAGCAAAGATGCCTCAGGTTTGCGAGGCTACACCTTC

d_call: .
cdr3_length: 14
clone_size: .
j_call: TRBJ2-2
v_call: TRBV6-5
cdr3_aa: CASSYRANTGELFF
cdr3_nt: TGTGCCAGCAGTTATCGGGCGAACACCGGGGAGCTGTTTTTT

d_call: .
cdr3_length: 13
clone_size: .
j_call: TRBJ2-2
v_call: TRBV5-1
cdr3_aa: CASSLELGGELFF
cdr3_nt: TGCGCCAGCAGCTTGGAACTAGGCGGGGAGCTGTTTTTT

d_call: .
cdr3_length: 14
clone_size: .
j_call: TRBJ2-1
v_call: TRBV5-1
cdr3_aa: CASSRTGTNNEQFF
cdr3_nt: TGCGCCAGCAGCCGGACAGGGACTAACAATGAGCAGTTCTTC

d_call: .
cdr3_length: 14
clone_size: .
j_call: TRBJ1-1
v_call: TRBV18
cdr3_aa: CASSPGREGTEAFF
cdr3_nt: TGTGCCAGCTCACCGGGGAGGGAAGGGACTGAAGCTTTCTTT

d_call: TRBD1
cdr3_length: 13
clone_size: .
j_call: TRBJ1-2
v_call: TRBV4-1
cdr3_aa: CASSQEVRTGSTF
cdr3_nt: TGCGCCAGCAGCCAAGAGGTCCGGACAGGTTCCACCTTC

d_call: .
cdr3_length: 14
clone_size: .
j_call: TRBJ1-2
v_call: TRBV5-5
cdr3_aa: CASSLQAPYPGYTF
cdr3_nt: TGTGCCAGCAGCCTGCAGGCCCCTTATCCTGGCTACACCTTC

d_call: .
cdr3_length: 15
clone_size: .
j_call: TRBJ2-3
v_call: TRBV4-2
cdr3_aa: CASSQGSPSTDTQYF
cdr3_nt: TGTGCCAGCAGTCAGGGGTCCCCTAGCACAGATACGCAGTATTTT

d_call: TRBD1
cdr3_length: 16
clone_size: .
j_call: TRBJ1-4
v_call: TRBV3-1/TRBV3-2
cdr3_aa: CASSHGFGTVNEKLFF
cdr3_nt: TGTGCCAGCAGCCACGGTTTCGGGACAGTTAATGAAAAACTGTTTTTT

d_call: TRBD1
cdr3_length: 17
clone_size: few
j_call: TRBJ1-4
v_call: TRBV5-5
cdr3_aa: CASSSVPGQGSGEKLFF
cdr3_nt: TGTGCCAGCAGCTCAGTCCCGGGACAGGGGAGCGGTGAAAAACTGTTTTTT

d_call: TRBD1
cdr3_length: 15
clone_size: .
j_call: TRBJ1-6
v_call: TRBV5-1
cdr3_aa: CASSLADRVLSPLHF
cdr3_nt: TGCGCCAGCAGCTTGGCGGACAGGGTTTTGTCACCCCTCCACTTT

d_call: .
cdr3_length: 17
clone_size: .
j_call: TRBJ2-3
v_call: TRBV11-2
cdr3_aa: CASSLEGGARNTDTQYF
cdr3_nt: TGTGCCAGCAGCTTAGAGGGCGGGGCCCGGAACACAGATACGCAGTATTTT

d_call: .
cdr3_length: 15
clone_size: .
j_call: TRBJ1-1
v_call: TRBV11-2
cdr3_aa: CASSLETGPYTEAFF
cdr3_nt: TGTGCCAGCAGCTTAGAGACAGGTCCGTACACTGAAGCTTTCTTT

d_call: .
cdr3_length: 16
clone_size: .
j_call: TRBJ2-7
v_call: TRBV9
cdr3_aa: CASSVGQNTRSYEQYF
cdr3_nt: TGTGCCAGCAGCGTAGGGCAGAACACCCGCTCCTACGAGCAGTACTTC

d_call: .
cdr3_length: 14
clone_size: .
j_call: TRBJ2-5
v_call: TRBV7-2
cdr3_aa: CASRGGRERETQYF
cdr3_nt: TGTGCCAGCAGGGGGGGGCGAGAACGAGAGACCCAGTACTTC

d_call: TRBD1
cdr3_length: 14
clone_size: .
j_call: TRBJ1-5
v_call: TRBV5-5
cdr3_aa: CASSNPGGAQPQHF
cdr3_nt: TGTGCCAGCAGCAACCCAGGGGGAGCTCAGCCCCAGCATTTT

d_call: .
cdr3_length: 17
clone_size: .
j_call: TRBJ1-4
v_call: TRBV7-9
cdr3_aa: CASSLPLTDSTNEKLFF
cdr3_nt: TGTGCCAGCAGCCTACCCTTGACGGACAGCACTAATGAAAAACTGTTTTTT

d_call: TRBD1
cdr3_length: 18
clone_size: .
j_call: TRBJ1-5
v_call: TRBV28
cdr3_aa: CASTSGTGARYSNQPQHF
cdr3_nt: TGTGCCAGCACCTCCGGGACAGGGGCAAGGTATAGCAATCAGCCCCAGCATTTT

d_call: .
cdr3_length: 13
clone_size: .
j_call: TRBJ1-2
v_call: TRBV10-1
cdr3_aa: CASSEGADYGYTF
cdr3_nt: TGCGCCAGCAGTGAAGGGGCTGACTATGGCTACACCTTC

d_call: .
cdr3_length: 17
clone_size: .
j_call: TRBJ1-2
v_call: TRBV2
cdr3_aa: CASSANWRSHSMAGYTF
cdr3_nt: TGTGCCAGCAGCGCCAACTGGCGGTCACATTCTATGGCGGGCTACACCTTC

d_call: .
cdr3_length: 15
clone_size: .
j_call: TRBJ1-6
v_call: TRBV11-2
cdr3_aa: CASSLDRTAPSPLHF
cdr3_nt: TGTGCCAGCAGCTTAGACCGGACAGCACCTTCACCCCTCCACTTT

d_call: .
cdr3_length: 16
clone_size: .
j_call: TRBJ1-1
v_call: TRBV7-3
cdr3_aa: CASSPGGSKRYTEAFF
cdr3_nt: TGTGCCAGCAGCCCAGGTGGGAGCAAACGGTACACTGAAGCTTTCTTT

d_call: .
cdr3_length: 13
clone_size: .
j_call: TRBJ1-3
v_call: TRBV11-2
cdr3_aa: CASSFRTGNTIYF
cdr3_nt: TGTGCCAGCAGCTTCAGGACTGGAAACACCATATATTTT

d_call: TRBD2
cdr3_length: 16
clone_size: .
j_call: TRBJ2-3
v_call: TRBV27
cdr3_aa: CASSYTSGGYTDTQYF
cdr3_nt: TGTGCCAGCAGTTACACTAGCGGGGGCTACACAGATACGCAGTATTTT

d_call: TRBD1
cdr3_length: 17
clone_size: .
j_call: TRBJ2-3
v_call: TRBV5-1
cdr3_aa: CASSPGTGRTSTDTQYF
cdr3_nt: TGCGCCAGCAGCCCCGGGACAGGGAGAACTAGCACAGATACGCAGTATTTT

d_call: .
cdr3_length: 14
clone_size: .
j_call: TRBJ1-1
v_call: TRBV28
cdr3_aa: CASSEQGLNTEAFF
cdr3_nt: TGTGCCAGCAGTGAACAGGGTCTGAACACTGAAGCTTTCTTT

d_call: TRBD2
cdr3_length: 18
clone_size: .
j_call: TRBJ2-2
v_call: TRBV5-1
cdr3_aa: CASSQWGTSGWNTGELFF
cdr3_nt: TGCGCCAGCAGCCAATGGGGGACTAGCGGGTGGAACACCGGGGAGCTGTTTTTT

d_call: TRBD1
cdr3_length: 16
clone_size: few
j_call: TRBJ1-3
v_call: TRBV9
cdr3_aa: CASSDQGTASGNTIYF
cdr3_nt: TGTGCCAGCAGCGACCAGGGGACAGCCTCTGGAAACACCATATATTTT

d_call: .
cdr3_length: 17
clone_size: .
j_call: TRBJ2-1
v_call: TRBV30
cdr3_aa: CAWSVRAAATGFNEQFF
cdr3_nt: TGTGCCTGGAGTGTACGAGCGGCTGCTACAGGGTTCAATGAGCAGTTCTTC

d_call: .
cdr3_length: 13
clone_size: .
j_call: TRBJ1-2
v_call: TRBV12-3/TRBV12-4
cdr3_aa: CASSWGRGDGYTF
cdr3_nt: TGTGCCAGCAGTTGGGGCAGGGGAGATGGCTACACCTTC

d_call: .
cdr3_length: 14
clone_size: .
j_call: TRBJ1-6
v_call: TRBV19
cdr3_aa: CASSIKRTPTLLHF
cdr3_nt: TGTGCCAGTAGTATCAAGAGGACACCAACTCTCCTCCACTTT

d_call: .
cdr3_length: 14
clone_size: .
j_call: TRBJ1-2
v_call: TRBV7-2
cdr3_aa: CASSLVGANYGYTF
cdr3_nt: TGTGCCAGCAGCTTAGTAGGGGCCAACTATGGCTACACCTTC

d_call: TRBD2
cdr3_length: 14
clone_size: .
j_call: TRBJ2-5
v_call: TRBV29-1
cdr3_aa: CSVGVVAGGETQYF
cdr3_nt: TGCAGCGTTGGGGTTGTCGCGGGAGGGGAGACCCAGTACTTC

d_call: .
cdr3_length: 13
clone_size: .
j_call: TRBJ1-1
v_call: TRBV6-5
cdr3_aa: CASSYTLNTEAFF
cdr3_nt: TGTGCCAGCAGTTACACACTGAACACTGAAGCTTTCTTT

d_call: TRBD2
cdr3_length: 17
clone_size: .
j_call: TRBJ2-3
v_call: TRBV6-2/TRBV6-3
cdr3_aa: CASSYLRTSGSTDTQYF
cdr3_nt: TGTGCCAGCAGTTACCTACGGACTAGCGGTTCCACAGATACGCAGTATTTT

d_call: TRBD1
cdr3_length: 16
clone_size: .
j_call: TRBJ2-7
v_call: TRBV2
cdr3_aa: CASSENRGGSSYEQYF
cdr3_nt: TGTGCCAGCAGTGAAAACAGGGGCGGATCTTCCTACGAGCAGTACTTC

d_call: .
cdr3_length: 15
clone_size: once
j_call: TRBJ2-5
v_call: TRBV6-5
cdr3_aa: CASRAGARYQETQYF
cdr3_nt: TGTGCCAGCAGGGCGGGGGCCCGGTACCAAGAGACCCAGTACTTC

d_call: TRBD1
cdr3_length: 14
clone_size: .
j_call: TRBJ1-2
v_call: TRBV4-3
cdr3_aa: CASSRPGQTYGYTF
cdr3_nt: TGCGCCAGCAGCCGGCCGGGACAGACCTATGGCTACACCTTC

d_call: TRBD2
cdr3_length: 15
clone_size: .
j_call: TRBJ2-3
v_call: TRBV5-1
cdr3_aa: CASSLVGGGTDTQYF
cdr3_nt: TGCGCCAGCAGCTTGGTGGGAGGGGGCACAGATACGCAGTATTTT

d_call: .
cdr3_length: 16
clone_size: .
j_call: TRBJ1-5
v_call: TRBV5-8
cdr3_aa: CASSPGRGFSNQPQHF
cdr3_nt: TGTGCCAGCAGCCCTGGTAGAGGATTCAGCAATCAGCCCCAGCATTTT

d_call: TRBD2
cdr3_length: 16
clone_size: once
j_call: TRBJ2-5
v_call: TRBV5-1
cdr3_aa: CASSLGTSGGQETQYF
cdr3_nt: TGCGCCAGCAGCCTAGGGACTAGCGGGGGGCAAGAGACCCAGTACTTC